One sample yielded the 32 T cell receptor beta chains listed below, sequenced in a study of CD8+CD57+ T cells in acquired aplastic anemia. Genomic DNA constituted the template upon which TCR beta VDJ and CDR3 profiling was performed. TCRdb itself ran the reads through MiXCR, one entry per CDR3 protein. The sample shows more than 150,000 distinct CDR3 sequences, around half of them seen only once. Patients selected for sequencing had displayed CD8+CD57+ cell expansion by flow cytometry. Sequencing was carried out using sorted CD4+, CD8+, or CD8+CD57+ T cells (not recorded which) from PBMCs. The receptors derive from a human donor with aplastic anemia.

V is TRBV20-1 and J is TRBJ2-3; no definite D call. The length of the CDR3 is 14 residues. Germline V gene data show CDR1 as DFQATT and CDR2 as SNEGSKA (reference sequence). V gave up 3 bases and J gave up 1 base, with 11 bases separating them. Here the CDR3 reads CSARRLVGTDTQYF. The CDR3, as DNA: TGCAGTGCTAGGAGGCTAGTTGGCACAGATACGCAGTATTTT.

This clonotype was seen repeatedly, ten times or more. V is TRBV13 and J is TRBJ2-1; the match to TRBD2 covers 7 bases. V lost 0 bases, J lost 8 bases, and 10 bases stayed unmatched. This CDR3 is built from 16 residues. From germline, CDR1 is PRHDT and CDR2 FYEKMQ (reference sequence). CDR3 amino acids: CASSLGGRTRGYEQFF. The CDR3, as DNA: TGTGCCAGCAGCTTAGGTGGTAGGACTAGAGGCTATGAGCAGTTCTTC.

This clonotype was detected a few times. CDR3 in DNA: TGTGCCAGCAGGGGGTGGGGCAGGGGCGCCTATCAGCCCCAGCATTTT. Its protein product is CASRGWGRGAYQPQHF. This sequence joins TRBV6-1 and TRBJ1-5; D perhaps matches TRBD1 (6 bases). The germline V gene has CDR1 MNHNS and CDR2 SASEGT. The CDR3 length is 16 residues. Trimming took 6 bases from V and 5 from J, leaving 20 bases between them.

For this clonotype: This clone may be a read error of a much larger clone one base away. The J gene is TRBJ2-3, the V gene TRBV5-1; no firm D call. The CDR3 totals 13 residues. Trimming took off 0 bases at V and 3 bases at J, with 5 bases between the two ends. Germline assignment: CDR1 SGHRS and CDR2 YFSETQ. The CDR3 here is CASSLVATDTQYF. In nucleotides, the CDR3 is TGCGCCAGCAGCTTGGTCGCGACAGATACGCAGTATTTT.

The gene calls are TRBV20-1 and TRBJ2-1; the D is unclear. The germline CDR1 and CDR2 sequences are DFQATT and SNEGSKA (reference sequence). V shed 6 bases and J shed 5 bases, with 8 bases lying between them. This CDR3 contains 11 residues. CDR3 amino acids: CSANVHNEQFF. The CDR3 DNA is TGCAGTGCCAACGTCCACAATGAGCAGTTCTTC.

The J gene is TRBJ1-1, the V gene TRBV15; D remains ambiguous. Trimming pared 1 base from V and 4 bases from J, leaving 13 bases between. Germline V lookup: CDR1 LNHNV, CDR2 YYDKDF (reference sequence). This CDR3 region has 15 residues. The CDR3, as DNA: TGTGCCACCAGCAGAGTTGAGGGTTATAGCACTGAAGCTTTCTTT. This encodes CATSRVEGYSTEAFF. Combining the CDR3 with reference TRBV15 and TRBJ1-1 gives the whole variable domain DAMVIQNPRYQVTQFGKPVTLSCSQTLNHNVMYWYQQKSSQAPKLLFHYYDKDFNNEADTPDNFQSRRPNTSFCFLDIRSPGLGDTAMYLCATSRVEGYSTEAFFGQGTRLTVV.

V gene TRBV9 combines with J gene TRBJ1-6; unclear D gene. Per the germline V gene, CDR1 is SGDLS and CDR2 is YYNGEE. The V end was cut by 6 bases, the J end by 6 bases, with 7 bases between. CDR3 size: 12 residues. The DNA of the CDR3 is TGTGCCAGCAACCACTCTAATTCACCCCTCCACTTT. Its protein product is CASNHSNSPLHF. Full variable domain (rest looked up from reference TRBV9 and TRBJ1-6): DSGVTQTPKHLITATGQRVTLRCSPRSGDLSVYWYQQSLDQGLQFLIQYYNGEERAKGNILERFSAQQFPDLHSELNLSSLELGDSALYFCASNHSNSPLHFGNGTRLTVT.

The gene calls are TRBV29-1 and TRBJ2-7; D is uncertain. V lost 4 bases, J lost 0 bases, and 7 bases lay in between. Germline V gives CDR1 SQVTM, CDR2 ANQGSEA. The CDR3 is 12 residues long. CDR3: CSVGQSSYEQYF. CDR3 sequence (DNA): TGCAGCGTTGGCCAGAGCTCCTACGAGCAGTACTTC.

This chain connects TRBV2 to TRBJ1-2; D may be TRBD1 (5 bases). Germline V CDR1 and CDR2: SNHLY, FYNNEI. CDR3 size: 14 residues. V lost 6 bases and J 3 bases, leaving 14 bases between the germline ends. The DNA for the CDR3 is TGTGCCAGCAGCCTGTCAGGGTTGGACTATGGCTACACCTTC. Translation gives CASSLSGLDYGYTF.

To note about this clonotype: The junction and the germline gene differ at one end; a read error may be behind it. Here the CDR3 DNA reads TGTGCCAGTAGTATAGAGGGACTAGCGGGGGCAGATACGCAGTGTTTT. It is translated as CASSIEGLAGADTQCF. V usage is TRBV19 and J usage is TRBJ2-3, with 14 positions matching TRBD2. Germline V gene lookup returns CDR1 LNHDA and CDR2 SQIVND (reference sequence). This CDR3 region has 16 residues. Looking up the rest from reference TRBV19 and TRBJ2-3 gives the full variable domain: DGGITQSPKYLFRKEGQNVTLSCEQNLNHDAMYWYRQDPGQGLRLIYYSQIVNDFQKGDIAEGYSVSREKKESFPLTVTSAQKNPTAFYLCASSIEGLAGADTQCFGPGTRLTVL.

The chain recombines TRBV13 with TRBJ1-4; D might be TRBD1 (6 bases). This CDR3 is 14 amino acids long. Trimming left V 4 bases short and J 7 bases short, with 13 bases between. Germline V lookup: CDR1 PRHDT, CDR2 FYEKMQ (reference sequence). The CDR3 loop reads CASSYRTASEKLFF. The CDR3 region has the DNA TGTGCCAGCAGCTATAGGACAGCGAGTGAAAAACTGTTTTTT.

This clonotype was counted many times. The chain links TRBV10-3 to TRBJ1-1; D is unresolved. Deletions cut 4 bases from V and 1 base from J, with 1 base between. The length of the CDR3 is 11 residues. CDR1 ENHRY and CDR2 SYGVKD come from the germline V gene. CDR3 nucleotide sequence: TGTGCCATCAGTGGGAACACTGAAGCTTTCTTT. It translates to CAISGNTEAFF.

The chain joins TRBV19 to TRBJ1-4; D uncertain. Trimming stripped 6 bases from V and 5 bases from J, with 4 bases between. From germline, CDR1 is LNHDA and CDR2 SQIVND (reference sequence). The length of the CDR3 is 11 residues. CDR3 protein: CASRGNEKLFF. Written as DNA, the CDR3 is TGTGCCAGTAGGGGGAATGAAAAACTGTTTTTT.

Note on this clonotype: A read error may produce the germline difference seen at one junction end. Written as DNA, the CDR3 is TGCGCCAGCAGCGCGAACGGGGGGGCCCAAGAGACCCAGTACTTC. Residues: CASSANGGAQETQYF. This rearrangement joins TRBV7-6 to TRBJ2-5; 8 nucleotides align to TRBD2. Germline CDR1 SGHVS, CDR2 FNYEAQ. CDR3 length equals 15 residues.

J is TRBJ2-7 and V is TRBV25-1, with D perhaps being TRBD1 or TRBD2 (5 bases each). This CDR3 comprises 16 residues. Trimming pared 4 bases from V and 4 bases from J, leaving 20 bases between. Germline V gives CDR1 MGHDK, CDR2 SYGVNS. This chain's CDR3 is CASSAPLPGRIYEQYF. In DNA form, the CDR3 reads TGTGCCAGCAGTGCCCCTCTACCGGGACGAATTTACGAGCAGTACTTC.

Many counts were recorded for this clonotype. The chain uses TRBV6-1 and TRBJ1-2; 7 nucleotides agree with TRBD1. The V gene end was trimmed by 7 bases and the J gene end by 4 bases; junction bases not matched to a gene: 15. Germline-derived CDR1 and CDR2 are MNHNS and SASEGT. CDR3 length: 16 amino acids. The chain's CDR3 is CASTPSGTVWGYGYTF. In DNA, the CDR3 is TGTGCCAGCACCCCCTCGGGGACAGTATGGGGCTATGGCTACACCTTC.

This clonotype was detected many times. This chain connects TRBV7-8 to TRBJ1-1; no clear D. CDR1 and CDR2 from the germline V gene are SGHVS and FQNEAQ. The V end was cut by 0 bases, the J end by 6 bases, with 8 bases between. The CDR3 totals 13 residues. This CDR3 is CASSLARAAEAFF. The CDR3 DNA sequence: TGTGCCAGCAGCTTAGCTAGGGCCGCTGAAGCTTTCTTT.

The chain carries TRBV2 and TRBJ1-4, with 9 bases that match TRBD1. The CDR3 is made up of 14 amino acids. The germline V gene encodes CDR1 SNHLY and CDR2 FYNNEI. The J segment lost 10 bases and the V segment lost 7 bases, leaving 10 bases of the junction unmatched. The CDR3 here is CASTPGQGVVKLFF. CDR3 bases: TGTGCCAGCACACCGGGACAGGGTGTGGTAAAACTGTTTTTT.

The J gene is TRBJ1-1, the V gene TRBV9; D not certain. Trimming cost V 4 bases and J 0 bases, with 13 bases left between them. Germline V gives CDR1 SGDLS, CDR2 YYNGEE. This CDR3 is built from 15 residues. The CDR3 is CASSPRGNMNTEAFF. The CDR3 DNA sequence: TGTGCCAGCAGCCCTCGAGGGAATATGAACACTGAAGCTTTCTTT.

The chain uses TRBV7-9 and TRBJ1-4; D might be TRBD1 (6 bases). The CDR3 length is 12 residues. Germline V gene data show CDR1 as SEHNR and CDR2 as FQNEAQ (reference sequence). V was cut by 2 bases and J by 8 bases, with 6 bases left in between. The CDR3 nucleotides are TGTGCCAGCAGCTTACAGGGGGAAAAACTGTTTTTT. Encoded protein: CASSLQGEKLFF. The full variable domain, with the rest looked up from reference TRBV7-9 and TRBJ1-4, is DTGVSQNPRHKITKRGQNVTFRCDPISEHNRLYWYRQTLGQGPEFLTYFQNEAQLEKSRLLSDRFSAERPKGSFSTLEIQRTEQGDSAMYLCASSLQGEKLFFGSGTQLSVL.

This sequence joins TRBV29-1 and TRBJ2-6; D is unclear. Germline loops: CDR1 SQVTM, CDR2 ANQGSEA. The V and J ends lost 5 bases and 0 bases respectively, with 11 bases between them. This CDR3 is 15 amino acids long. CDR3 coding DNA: TGCAGCGTTTCGGGCCAGACCTCTGGGGCCAACGTCCTGACTTTC. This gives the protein CSVSGQTSGANVLTF. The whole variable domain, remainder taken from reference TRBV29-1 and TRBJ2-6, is SAVISQKPSRDICQRGTSLTIQCQVDSQVTMMFWYRQQPGQSLTLIATANQGSEATYESGFVIDKFPISRPNLTFSTLTVSNMSPEDSSIYLCSVSGQTSGANVLTFGAGSRLTVL.

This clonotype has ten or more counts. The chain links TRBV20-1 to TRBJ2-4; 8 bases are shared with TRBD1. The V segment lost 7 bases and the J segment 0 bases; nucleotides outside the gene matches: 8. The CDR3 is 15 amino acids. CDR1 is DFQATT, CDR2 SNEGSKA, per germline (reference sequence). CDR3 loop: CSVGQGTLAKNIQYF. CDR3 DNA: TGCAGTGTTGGACAGGGAACGCTAGCCAAAAACATTCAGTACTTC.

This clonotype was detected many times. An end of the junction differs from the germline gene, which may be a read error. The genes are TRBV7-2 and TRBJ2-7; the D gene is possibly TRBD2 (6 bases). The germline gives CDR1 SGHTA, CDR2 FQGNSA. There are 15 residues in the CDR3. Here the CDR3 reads CASSASGQISYERYF. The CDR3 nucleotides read TGTGCCAGCAGCGCCAGCGGGCAGATCTCCTACGAGCGGTACTTC.

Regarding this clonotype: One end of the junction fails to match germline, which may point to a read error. CDR3 coding DNA: TGTGCCAGCAGCTTGGAACAGGGGCCCTACGAGCAGTGCTTC. Translation gives CASSLEQGPYEQCF. V and J are TRBV7-9 and TRBJ2-7, with TRBD1 matching 7 bases. This CDR3 has 14 amino acids. Germline V gene lookup returns CDR1 SEHNR and CDR2 FQNEAQ (reference sequence).

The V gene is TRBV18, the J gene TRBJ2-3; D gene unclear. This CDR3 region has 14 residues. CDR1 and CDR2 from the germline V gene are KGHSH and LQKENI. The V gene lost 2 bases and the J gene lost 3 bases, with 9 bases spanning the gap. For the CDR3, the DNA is TGTGCCAGCTCACCATCCCCGGTTACAGATACGCAGTATTTT. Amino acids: CASSPSPVTDTQYF.

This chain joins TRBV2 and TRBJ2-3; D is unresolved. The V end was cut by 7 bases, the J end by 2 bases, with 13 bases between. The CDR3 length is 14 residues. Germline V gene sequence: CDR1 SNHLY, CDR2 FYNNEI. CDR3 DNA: TGTGCCAGCATGCGTGGTGGATACACAGATACGCAGTATTTT. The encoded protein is CASMRGGYTDTQYF.

CDR3 loop: CASSESEGNNYGYTF. CDR3 bases: TGCGCCAGCAGTGAGTCGGAGGGGAATAACTATGGCTACACCTTC. The V call is TRBV10-2, the J call TRBJ1-2, with D possibly matching TRBD1 (5 bases). Looked up from germline, CDR1 is WSHSY and CDR2 is SAAADI. This CDR3 is built from 15 residues. Trimming cost V 0 bases and J 1 base, with 9 bases left between them.

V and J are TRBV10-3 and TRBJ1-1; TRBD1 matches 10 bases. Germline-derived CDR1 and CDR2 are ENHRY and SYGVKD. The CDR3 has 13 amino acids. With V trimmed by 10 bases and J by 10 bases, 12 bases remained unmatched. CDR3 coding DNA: TGTGCCACCTCAACCGGGACAGGGGAAGGAGCTTTCTTT. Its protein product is CATSTGTGEGAFF.

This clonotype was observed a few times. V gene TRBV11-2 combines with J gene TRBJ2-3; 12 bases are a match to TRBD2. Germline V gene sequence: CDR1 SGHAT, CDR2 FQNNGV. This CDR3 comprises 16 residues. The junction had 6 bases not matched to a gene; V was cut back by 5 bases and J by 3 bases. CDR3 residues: CASSPVGLAGTDTQYF. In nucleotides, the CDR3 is TGTGCCAGCAGCCCTGTAGGACTAGCGGGGACAGATACGCAGTATTTT. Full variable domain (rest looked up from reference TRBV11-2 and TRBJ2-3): EAGVAQSPRYKIIEKRQSVAFWCNPISGHATLYWYQQILGQGPKLLIQFQNNGVVDDSQLPKDRFSAERLKGVDSTLKIQPAKLEDSAVYLCASSPVGLAGTDTQYFGPGTRLTVL.

The CDR3 coding sequence is TGTGCCAGCAGTCGACAGGGGGGGGGATCTCCCCTCCACTTT. The encoded protein is CASSRQGGGSPLHF. The J gene is TRBJ1-6, the V gene TRBV2, with 9 positions matching TRBD1. Unmatched junction bases numbered 9, after V lost 5 bases and J lost 13 bases. The CDR3 spans 14 residues. Germline values: CDR1 SNHLY, CDR2 FYNNEI.

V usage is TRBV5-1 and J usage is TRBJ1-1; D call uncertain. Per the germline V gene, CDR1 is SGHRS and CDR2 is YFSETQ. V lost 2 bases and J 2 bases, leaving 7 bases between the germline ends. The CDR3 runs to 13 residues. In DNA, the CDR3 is TGCGCCAGCAGCTTTCAAGCTAACACTGAAGCTTTCTTT. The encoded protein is CASSFQANTEAFF.

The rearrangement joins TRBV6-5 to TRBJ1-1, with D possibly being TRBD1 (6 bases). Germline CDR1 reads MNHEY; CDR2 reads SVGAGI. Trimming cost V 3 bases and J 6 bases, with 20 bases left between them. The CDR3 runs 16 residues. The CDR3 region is CASSYGQLSQGPEAFF. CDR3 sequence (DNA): TGTGCCAGCAGTTATGGACAGCTCTCCCAAGGACCTGAAGCTTTCTTT.